This TCR beta chain was obtained from a study of blood T cell repertoires in COVID-19. This clone was observed a single time. Per the original data handling: By means of reference gene primer amplification, nucleated cell counts were estimated. The table came from immunoSEQ multiplex PCR; TCRdb's copy has only in-frame clones and leaves some out. V and J calls and clone size are as listed in that table; D and trimming were resolved from the DNA. This sample yields 250,000 to 300,000 clones, of which less than 90% are seen a single time; 4% to 5% belongs to the top ten. V lost 0 bases to trimming and J lost 0 bases, with 12 bases between them. Germline V gene data show CDR1 as SGHRS and CDR2 as YFSETQ. CDR3 length: 16 residues.

The sequence came from a man in his sixties with acute or convalescent COVID-19. What was sequenced was peripheral blood. The chain has TRBV5-1 and TRBJ2-5; TRBD2 might be the D (5 bases). The DNA for the CDR3 is TGCGCCAGCAGCTTGGCCCCGGGGTTAAACCAAGAGACCCAGTACTTC. Translating it yields CASSLAPGLNQETQYF.